The 3 T cell receptor beta chains listed next were all sequenced from one sample in a study of T cell repertoires in cytomegalovirus infection. No cognate antigen is known for these TCRs. TCRdb reanalysed the reads using MiXCR and keeps one entry per CDR3 protein. The data hold approximately 300,000 distinct CDR3 sequences, with 25% to 35% observed a single time. The sample in question was cultured PBMCs, obtained from culture after CMV antigen stimulation. These receptor sequences come from a human donor in good health (CMV status not recorded). Some clones in this sample may be carry-over from other donors' samples.

This clonotype was seen only a few times. The CDR3 region has the DNA TGTGCCAGCAGTGAAGTCAGGGGAGGAGATCAGCCCCAGCATTTT. Its translation: CASSEVRGGDQPQHF. The chain links TRBV6-1 to TRBJ1-5, with D perhaps matching TRBD1 (6 bases). The CDR3 consists of 15 residues. The V and J ends lost 1 base and 5 bases respectively, with 12 bases between them. Germline CDR1 and CDR2: MNHNS and SASEGT.

This chain links TRBV19 with TRBJ2-1; unclear D gene. The germline CDR1 and CDR2 sequences are LNHDA and SQIVND (reference sequence). V was shortened by 3 bases and J by 5 bases, with 11 bases between the two germline ends. The CDR3 length is 14 residues. CDR3 amino acids: CASSIHQINNEQFF. Here the CDR3 DNA reads TGTGCCAGTAGTATTCACCAGATAAACAATGAGCAGTTCTTC.

This clonotype was counted between two and nine times. The gene calls are TRBV28 and TRBJ1-4, with a possible D match to TRBD1 (6 bases). Looked up from germline, CDR1 is MDHEN and CDR2 is SYDVKM. This CDR3 is built from 15 residues. V was trimmed by 6 bases and J by 3 bases, leaving 14 bases between them. CDR3: CASREQGGPNEKLFF. CDR3 nucleotide sequence: TGTGCCAGCAGAGAACAGGGAGGCCCTAATGAAAAACTGTTTTTT.